The 13 T cell receptor beta chains below were found in one sample sequenced in a study of cytomegalovirus exposure and HLA in healthy donors. Vbeta (60) and Jbeta (13) primers were used in the PCR. Assay used: immunoSEQ multiplex PCR; TCRdb lists only in-frame clones, some missing. The repertoire holds 99,000 or so clones, with about three quarters as singletons. Sample: PBMCs. The receptors were sampled from a male donor in good health and CMV-seronegative.

V gene TRBV4-3 combines with J gene TRBJ2-1; perhaps TRBD2 as D (6 bases). V lost 1 base, J lost 0 bases, and 13 bases lay in between. This CDR3 spans 17 amino acids. Germline lookup yields CDR1 LGHNA and CDR2 YSLEER. This CDR3 is CASSQAPSESSYNEQFF. Written as DNA, the CDR3 is TGCGCCAGCAGCCAAGCCCCTAGCGAAAGCTCCTACAATGAGCAGTTCTTC.

The chain couples TRBV4-2 to TRBJ2-7; 9 positions agree with TRBD1. Germline values: CDR1 LGHNA, CDR2 YNFKEQ. V was pared by 3 bases and J by 2 bases, with 5 bases of the junction left unmatched. This CDR3 has 15 residues. The CDR3 loop is CASSQAGQGTYEQYF. CDR3 bases: TGTGCCAGCAGCCAGGCCGGACAGGGGACCTACGAGCAGTACTTC.

The table lists this clone with a count of one. The CDR3 DNA sequence: TGCGCCAGCACTCAGACTAGCGCGAGCTCCTACGAGCAGTACTTC. This codes for CASTQTSASSYEQYF. This chain links TRBV10-2 with TRBJ2-7, with 8 bases lining up with TRBD2. V lost 7 bases to trimming and J lost 0 bases; unmatched junction nucleotides: 8. The V gene's germline CDR1 is WSHSY and CDR2 SAAADI. The CDR3 is made up of 15 amino acids.

This clone was counted once. The chain recombines TRBV30 with TRBJ2-5; a possible D gene is TRBD2 (6 bases). The CDR3 spans 13 residues. Trimming stripped 2 bases from V and 1 base from J, with 8 bases between. Germline CDR1 is GTSNPN and CDR2 is SVGIG (reference sequence). The CDR3 is CAWSRDFQETQYF. The CDR3 DNA reads as TGTGCCTGGAGTAGGGACTTCCAAGAGACCCAGTACTTC.

V and J are TRBV4-1 and TRBJ2-3; D gene uncertain. CDR3 length: 13 amino acids. V was pared by 2 bases and J by 2 bases, with 5 bases between. The germline CDR1 and CDR2 sequences are MGHRA and YSYEKL. The CDR3 reads CASSQPHTDTQYF. The CDR3 DNA reads as TGCGCCAGCAGCCAACCACACACAGATACGCAGTATTTT.

This chain links TRBV7-2 with TRBJ1-5; tentative D call: TRBD1 (6 bases). Looked up from germline, CDR1 is SGHTA and CDR2 is FQGNSA. V lost 3 bases and J lost 3, with 9 bases in between. This CDR3 contains 14 residues. CDR3 DNA: TGTGCCAGCAGCTTGGGACAAGCCAATCAGCCCCAGCATTTT. This gives the protein CASSLGQANQPQHF.

The gene calls are TRBV4-2 and TRBJ2-2; D is tentatively TRBD1 or TRBD2 (5 bases each). CDR1 is LGHNA and CDR2 is YNFKEQ in the germline V gene. Trimming left V 4 bases short and J 1 base short, with 13 bases between. The CDR3 runs 16 residues. The CDR3 DNA is TGTGCCAGCAGCCCAGAGGGGCGTGAGAACACCGGGGAGCTGTTTTTT. This sequence encodes CASSPEGRENTGELFF.

The CDR3 DNA reads TGTGCCACCAGCAGGGAACGACTAGCGGGGTACAATGAGCAGTTCTTC. Encoded protein: CATSRERLAGYNEQFF. The V and J genes are TRBV15 and TRBJ2-1; 11 bases agree with TRBD2. Looked up from germline, CDR1 is LNHNV and CDR2 is YYDKDF (reference sequence). J lost 4 bases, V lost 3 bases, and 5 bases had no gene match. The CDR3 consists of 16 residues.

The gene calls are TRBV19 and TRBJ2-6, with 8 bases lining up with TRBD1. V gave up 9 bases and J gave up 0 bases; unmatched junction bases: 4. The CDR3 has 15 residues. Germline V gives CDR1 LNHDA, CDR2 SQIVND (reference sequence). CDR3 sequence: CASRGQDSGANVLTF. The DNA for the CDR3 is TGTGCCAGCAGGGGGCAAGACTCTGGGGCCAACGTCCTGACTTTC.

The chain is built from TRBV29-1 and TRBJ2-7, with a tentative D call TRBD2 (6 bases). V was pared by 3 bases and J by 7 bases, with 13 bases between. CDR3 length: 12 residues. Per germline, CDR1 SQVTM and CDR2 ANQGSEA. The CDR3 DNA sequence: TGCAGCGTTGAGACTAGTTGGAGTGAGCAGTACTTC. Its translation is CSVETSWSEQYF.

The rearrangement joins TRBV28 to TRBJ2-3; D perhaps matches TRBD2 (7 bases). Trimming left V 5 bases short and J 4 bases short, with 25 bases between. Germline V gives CDR1 MDHEN, CDR2 SYDVKM. The CDR3 loop spans 18 amino acids. The CDR3 sequence is CASSISRGGRGTPDTQYF. DNA of the CDR3: TGTGCCAGCAGTATATCTAGGGGGGGGAGGGGGACCCCAGATACGCAGTATTTT.

V gene TRBV25-1 combines with J gene TRBJ1-5; D is undetermined. The germline V gene encodes CDR1 MGHDK and CDR2 SYGVNS. Between the trimmed V and J ends, which lost 5 bases and 4 bases, there was a span of 6 bases. The CDR3 is 12 amino acids. The CDR3 region is CASSTLNQPQHF. The CDR3 DNA sequence: TGTGCCAGCAGTACGCTAAATCAGCCCCAGCATTTT.

This clone has just one count. One end of the junction varies from germline; a read error may be responsible. The chain is built from TRBV7-9 and TRBJ2-1; 7 bases fit TRBD2. From germline, CDR1 is SEHNR and CDR2 FQNEAQ (reference sequence). This CDR3 spans 15 amino acids. For the CDR3, the DNA is TGTTCCAGCAGCTTGCCCGGGACTAACTACAATGAGCAGTTCTTC. Residues: CSSSLPGTNYNEQFF. The entire variable domain, with the rest obtained from reference TRBV7-9 and TRBJ2-1, is as follows: DTGVSQNPRHKITKRGQNVTFRCDPISEHNRLYWYRQTLGQGPEFLTYFQNEAQLEKSRLLSDRFSAERPKGSFSTLEIQRTEQGDSAMYLCSSSLPGTNYNEQFFGPGTRLTVL.